These 26 T cell receptor beta chains share one sample of origin, sequenced in a study of blood T cell repertoires in COVID-19. TCRdb's table, derived via immunoSEQ multiplex PCR, lists solely in-frame clones and lacks some. Of some 97,000 clones in the sample, about nine tenths are singletons; the top ten hold 1.7%. Source material: peripheral blood. The receptors come from a man in his 60s with acute or convalescent COVID-19.

The V gene is TRBV3-1 (or the pseudogene TRBV3-2), the J gene TRBJ2-3; D is unclear. V lost 2 bases to trimming and J lost 2 bases, with 8 bases between them. Germline V lookup: CDR1 LGHDT, CDR2 YNNKEL (reference sequence). The CDR3 covers 14 residues. CDR3 amino acids: CASSQWQDTDTQYF. In DNA, the CDR3 is TGTGCCAGCAGCCAATGGCAGGACACAGATACGCAGTATTTT.

Only one count was recorded for this clone. The rearrangement uses TRBV3-1 (or the pseudogene TRBV3-2) and TRBJ1-6, with 9 bases that match TRBD1. CDR1 and CDR2 from the germline V gene are LGHDT and YNNKEL (reference sequence). The CDR3 covers 17 residues. Trimming took 4 bases from V and 6 from J; bases not matched to a gene: 10. This CDR3 is CASSPTLGTGSNSPLHF. The CDR3 DNA is TGTGCCAGCAGCCCAACCCTTGGGACAGGGAGTAATTCACCCCTCCACTTT.

In nucleotides, the CDR3 is TGTGCCAGCAGCCTGACCTTCGACACACAAAGCAATCAGCCCCAGCATTTT. It yields the protein CASSLTFDTQSNQPQHF. This chain connects TRBV7-2 to TRBJ1-5, with D hard to call. There are 17 residues in the CDR3. V shed 5 bases and J shed 1 base, with 18 bases lying between them. Germline V gene lookup returns CDR1 SGHTA and CDR2 FQGNSA.

The chain combines TRBV27 with TRBJ2-7; D call uncertain. Germline-derived CDR1 and CDR2 are MNHEY and SMNVEV (reference sequence). The CDR3 totals 11 residues. Trimming stripped 8 bases from V and 12 bases from J, with 17 bases between. This chain's CDR3 is CASQPPLLWYV. CDR3 sequence (DNA): TGTGCCAGCCAACCCCCACTCCTGTGGTACGTC.

This clone was observed a single time. The chain combines TRBV19 with TRBJ1-1, with D possibly matching TRBD1 (5 bases). The germline V and J ends were trimmed by 7 bases and 7 bases, with 13 bases remaining between them. Germline V gives CDR1 LNHDA, CDR2 SQIVND (reference sequence). The CDR3 spans 12 residues. The DNA for the CDR3 is TGTGCCAGTATATCTTCGGGGGATGAAGCTTTCTTT. Its protein product is CASISSGDEAFF.

The genes are TRBV11-2 and TRBJ1-5; 7 bases fit TRBD1. This CDR3 has 13 amino acids. J lost 10 bases, V lost 0 bases, and 3 bases had no gene match. CDR1 and CDR2 (germline): SGHAT, FQNNGV. The chain's CDR3 is CASSLDGDSPQHF. CDR3 nucleotides: TGTGCCAGCAGCTTAGATGGGGACAGTCCCCAGCATTTT.

This sequence joins TRBV2 and TRBJ1-2; D unclear. The CDR3 loop spans 12 amino acids. Germline CDR1 SNHLY, CDR2 FYNNEI. Trimming stripped 6 bases from V and 3 bases from J, with 8 bases between. For the CDR3, the DNA is TGTGCCAGCAGCGGTCAGGACTATGGCTACACCTTC. Encoded protein: CASSGQDYGYTF.

This chain joins TRBV24-1 and TRBJ2-1, with 8 bases aligning to TRBD1. There are 15 residues in the CDR3. The ends lost 2 bases at V and 5 bases at J; junction bases unmatched: 4. Germline CDR1 reads KGHDR; CDR2 reads SFDVKD. CDR3 sequence reads: CATSDSGTGNNEQFF. The CDR3 region has the DNA TGTGCCACCAGTGATTCCGGGACAGGAAACAATGAGCAGTTCTTC.

The rearrangement joins TRBV5-1 to TRBJ1-1, with 11 bases that match TRBD1. CDR3 size: 15 residues. V lost 4 bases, J lost 6 bases, and 8 bases stayed unmatched. From germline, CDR1 is SGHRS and CDR2 YFSETQ. Written as DNA, the CDR3 is TGCGCCAGCAGCCCCGGGACAGGGGGTGAGCCTGAAGCTTTCTTT. This translates into CASSPGTGGEPEAFF.

This clone was detected a few times. The rearrangement links TRBV25-1 to TRBJ1-3; TRBD1 might be the D (5 bases). Germline CDR1 reads MGHDK; CDR2 reads SYGVNS. The CDR3 has 17 residues. V lost 4 bases and J lost 3, with 19 bases in between. CDR3 nucleotide sequence: TGTGCCAGCAGTGGGGGAGGATTAGGACACCATGGAAACACCATATATTTT. Translating it yields CASSGGGLGHHGNTIYF.

The V gene is TRBV7-9, the J gene TRBJ1-1; the D gene is possibly TRBD1 (5 bases). The V end lost 5 bases, the J end lost 4 bases, and 11 bases lay between the germline ends. CDR1 and CDR2 from the germline V gene are SEHNR and FQNEAQ (reference sequence). The CDR3 is 13 amino acids. The CDR3 DNA sequence: TGTGCCAGCAGCGCGCAGGGTGGCACTGAAGCTTTCTTT. It codes for CASSAQGGTEAFF.

The chain couples TRBV2 to TRBJ1-1; D might be TRBD1 (6 bases). Germline CDR1 SNHLY, CDR2 FYNNEI. The CDR3 runs to 16 residues. The ends were cut back, 6 bases at V and 5 bases at J, with 22 bases in the middle. The CDR3 reads CASSPNVGGAKTEAFF. Written as DNA, the CDR3 is TGTGCCAGCAGCCCAAACGTAGGGGGGGCGAAAACTGAAGCTTTCTTT. The entire variable domain, with the rest obtained from reference TRBV2 and TRBJ1-1, is as follows: EPEVTQTPSHQVTQMGQEVILRCVPISNHLYFYWYRQILGQKVEFLVSFYNNEISEKSEIFDDQFSVERPDGSNFTLKIRSTKLEDSAMYFCASSPNVGGAKTEAFFGQGTRLTVV.

The gene calls are TRBV9 and TRBJ2-5, with 7 bases fitting TRBD2. The V and J ends lost 5 bases and 5 bases, in that order; junction bases with no gene match: 12. Germline V lookup: CDR1 SGDLS, CDR2 YYNGEE. This CDR3 contains 15 residues. In DNA, the CDR3 is TGTGCCAGCAGTGTGGACCCCAAGGGAGGGGAGACCCAGTACTTC. This translates into CASSVDPKGGETQYF.

This chain connects TRBV5-1 to TRBJ1-6; a weak D match, TRBD1 (5 bases). CDR3 size: 19 residues. V gave up 0 bases and J gave up 0 bases, with 16 bases separating them. The germline V gene encodes CDR1 SGHRS and CDR2 YFSETQ. The CDR3 DNA reads as TGCGCCAGCAGCTTGGCCGAAACAGGCCGTAGCTCCTATAATTCACCCCTCCACTTT. It yields the protein CASSLAETGRSSYNSPLHF.

J is TRBJ1-2 and V is TRBV5-1; 7 bases line up with TRBD1. CDR3 length equals 13 residues. Germline trimming cut 4 bases from V and 2 bases from J; bases unmatched to any gene: 2. Germline values: CDR1 SGHRS, CDR2 YFSETQ. The CDR3 coding sequence is TGCGCCAGCAGCCAACAGGGGAACTATGGCTACACCTTC. Its protein product is CASSQQGNYGYTF.

CDR3 sequence reads: CASSFQATNEKLFF. CDR3 coding DNA: TGTGCCAGCTCTTTCCAGGCAACTAATGAAAAACTGTTTTTT. This chain joins TRBV6-5 and TRBJ1-4; D ambiguous. The CDR3 runs 14 residues. Germline V gene sequence: CDR1 MNHEY, CDR2 SVGAGI. Trimming took 8 bases from V and 0 from J, leaving 10 bases between them.

The V gene is TRBV13, the J gene TRBJ1-6; D is possibly TRBD1 (6 bases). The germline V gene has CDR1 PRHDT and CDR2 FYEKMQ (reference sequence). The CDR3 is made up of 15 amino acids. V was trimmed by 4 bases and J by 7 bases, leaving 14 bases between them. The CDR3 here is CASSSTRGQNSPLHF. The CDR3 nucleotides are TGTGCCAGCAGCTCGACCAGGGGTCAAAATTCACCCCTCCACTTT.

This chain uses TRBV29-1 with TRBJ1-1; 7 bases agree with TRBD1. V shed 7 bases, J shed 0 bases, and the junction held 11 bases outside the gene matches. The CDR3 has 15 amino acids. The V gene's germline CDR1 is SQVTM and CDR2 ANQGSEA. The DNA of the CDR3 is TGCAGCGGGCGCCGGGACAGCTTTTTGAACACTGAAGCTTTCTTT. This codes for CSGRRDSFLNTEAFF. Full variable domain (rest looked up from reference TRBV29-1 and TRBJ1-1): SAVISQKPSRDICQRGTSLTIQCQVDSQVTMMFWYRQQPGQSLTLIATANQGSEATYESGFVIDKFPISRPNLTFSTLTVSNMSPEDSSIYLCSGRRDSFLNTEAFFGQGTRLTVV.

The genes are TRBV14 and TRBJ2-7, with D maybe TRBD2 (6 bases). CDR3 length: 15 residues. V was cut by 5 bases and J by 4 bases, with 18 bases left in between. Germline CDR1 reads SGHDN; CDR2 reads FVKESK. CDR3 protein: CASSLNDRGLYEQYF. CDR3 bases: TGTGCCAGCAGCTTAAACGATCGGGGGTTGTACGAGCAGTACTTC.

The chain employs TRBV21-1 and TRBJ2-3; the tabulated D call, TRBD2, remains unverified against the DNA. TRBV21-1 is described as a pseudogene. This CDR3 spans 17 amino acids. CDR3 DNA sequence: TGTGCCAGCAGCAAAGTGGGGATAGCGGGGGAGTCGGATACGCAGTATTTT. It specifies CASSKVGIAGESDTQYF.

The chain is built from TRBV5-1 and TRBJ2-1; 9 nucleotides line up with TRBD2. The CDR3 length is 17 residues. After removal of 0 bases from V and 4 bases from J, the junction contained 8 bases not matched to a gene. In germline, CDR1 is SGHRS, CDR2 YFSETQ. The CDR3 coding sequence is TGCGCCAGCAGCTTGGCCGTACAAAGCGGGGGGTACAATGAGCAGTTCTTC. It translates to CASSLAVQSGGYNEQFF.

V and J are TRBV12-3 or TRBV12-4 and TRBJ2-1, with unresolved D. There are 12 residues in the CDR3. Trimming stripped 5 bases from V and 4 bases from J, with 6 bases between. CDR3 protein: CASSKAYNEQFF. The CDR3 DNA follows: TGTGCCAGCAGTAAAGCTTACAATGAGCAGTTCTTC.

The chain uses TRBV11-2 and TRBJ1-2; TRBD1 is a possible D gene (6 bases). Germline V gene lookup returns CDR1 SGHAT and CDR2 FQNNGV. The CDR3 spans 15 residues. Trimming took 4 bases from V and 4 from J, leaving 16 bases between them. The DNA for the CDR3 is TGTGCCAGCAGCTACGGACAGAAGGCTTTCTATGGCTACACCTTC. Translated, it gives CASSYGQKAFYGYTF.

The chain has TRBV2 and TRBJ1-2; D is possibly TRBD1 (6 bases). Germline lookup yields CDR1 SNHLY and CDR2 FYNNEI. CDR3 length: 13 amino acids. The ends were cut back, 6 bases at V and 0 bases at J, with 8 bases in the middle. The DNA of the CDR3 is TGTGCCAGCAGGAGACAGGCTAACTATGGCTACACCTTC. It specifies CASRRQANYGYTF.

This chain joins TRBV5-1 and TRBJ1-1; TRBD1 agrees at 9 bases. J was trimmed by 4 bases and V by 3 bases; bases with no gene match: 7. Germline assignment: CDR1 SGHRS and CDR2 YFSETQ. The CDR3 is 15 residues long. In DNA form, the CDR3 reads TGCGCCAGCAGCTGGGCACCGACAGGGGGCACTGAAGCTTTCTTT. Translated, it gives CASSWAPTGGTEAFF.

The chain combines TRBV29-1 with TRBJ1-2; 9 bases align to TRBD1. V gave up 3 bases and J gave up 8 bases; unmatched junction bases: 7. The CDR3 length is 13 residues. Germline V gene data show CDR1 as SQVTM and CDR2 as ANQGSEA. The CDR3 reads CSVESRDRVGYTF. For the CDR3, the DNA is TGCAGCGTTGAGTCCCGGGACAGGGTAGGCTACACCTTC.